The rows below give T cell receptor beta chains drawn from one sample of a study of blood T cell repertoires in COVID-19. Libraries were prepared by immunoSEQ multiplex PCR; TCRdb keeps only in-frame clonotypes and omits some of them. The sample lists 140,000 or so clones, over 80% occurring once. Source material: peripheral blood. These receptors were taken from a woman at least 80 years old with acute or convalescent COVID-19. The CDR3 runs from the conserved cysteine through the conserved F or W. D genes are given only for firm matches. Clone size, where shown, is once, few, many, or a class for clones that have expanded.

.	TRBJ1-1	TRBV7-2	.	TGTGCCAGCAGCTTTTCCGGGGGGAAAAACACTGAAGCTTTCTTT	CASSFSGGKNTEAFF
TRBD1	TRBJ1-3	TRBV2	.	TGTGCCAGCAGGGTTACAGGGGTTGGAAACACCATATATTTT	CASRVTGVGNTIYF
TRBD1	TRBJ1-2	TRBV15	.	TGTGCCACCAGCAGAGGACAGGGACCATCTAACTATGGCTACACCTTC	CATSRGQGPSNYGYTF
.	TRBJ1-1	TRBV7-9	.	TGTGCCAGCAGGATGAGGGAGAACACTGAAGCTTTCTTT	CASRMRENTEAFF
.	TRBJ2-2	TRBV7-7	few	TGTGCTAGCAGCTTAACGGCGAACACCGGGGAGCTGTTTTTT	CASSLTANTGELFF
TRBD1	TRBJ2-5	TRBV4-1	once	TGCGCCAGCAGCCAAATGGGACAGGGCCAAGAGACCCAGTACTTC	CASSQMGQGQETQYF
TRBD1	TRBJ2-2	TRBV11-2	.	TGTGCCAGCAGCTTACGGGACAGGGGTAGCGGGGAGCTGTTTTTT	CASSLRDRGSGELFF
.	TRBJ1-1	TRBV7-2	.	TGTGCCAGCAGCGTATTTTTGGGAGACACTGAAGCTTTCTTT	CASSVFLGDTEAFF
TRBD1	TRBJ1-1	TRBV3-1/TRBV3-2	.	TGTGCCAGCAGCCACCCAGGGGGCACTGAAGCTTTCTTT	CASSHPGGTEAFF
.	TRBJ2-2	TRBV4-1	.	TGCGCCAGCACCCCCAAAGGGGCCTGGGCCGGGGAGCTGTTTTTT	CASTPKGAWAGELFF
TRBD1	TRBJ2-5	TRBV7-3	.	TGTGCCAGCAGCTCGACAGGGGGCGCAGAGACCCAGTACTTC	CASSSTGGAETQYF
TRBD1	TRBJ1-4	TRBV4-1	.	TGCGCCAGCAGCCAGGGGGACAGGGTCGGTGAAAAACTGTTTTTT	CASSQGDRVGEKLFF
.	TRBJ2-3	TRBV28	.	TGTGCCAGCAGTAGCCCTGTTCTAGATACGCAGTATTTT	CASSSPVLDTQYF
.	TRBJ1-1	TRBV5-4	.	TGTGCCAGCAGCTTGGAGGCAGGGAGGGTGCCTGAAGCTTTCTTT	CASSLEAGRVPEAFF
TRBD1	TRBJ2-2	TRBV7-2	.	TGTGCCAGCAGCCGTCCAGGGGGAACCGGGGAGCTGTTTTTT	CASSRPGGTGELFF
TRBD1	TRBJ1-1	TRBV11-2	.	TGTGCCAGCAGGTTACCGGGACAGGGGACCTCCGGCACTGAAGCTTTCTTT	CASRLPGQGTSGTEAFF
.	TRBJ2-5	TRBV7-9	.	TGTGCCAGCAGCTTAGCGGGCAGGGTAGAGGAGACCCAGTACTTC	CASSLAGRVEETQYF
.	TRBJ2-7	TRBV11-2	.	TGTGCCAGCAGCAGGGACATCACCTACGAGCAGTACTTC	CASSRDITYEQYF
.	TRBJ1-4	TRBV19	.	TGTGCCAGTAGTACAGGGCGCCGAGGAAATGAAAAACTGTTTTTT	CASSTGRRGNEKLFF
.	TRBJ2-2	TRBV5-6	.	TGTGCCAGCAGCTTAGGAGGGGCGCCTGCCGGGGAGCTGTTTTTT	CASSLGGAPAGELFF
TRBD1	TRBJ1-6	TRBV3-1/TRBV3-2	.	TGTGCCAGCAGCCAAGATCGACAGGGTCTAAATTCACCCCTCCACTTT	CASSQDRQGLNSPLHF
.	TRBJ2-1	TRBV4-1	.	TGCGCCAGCAGCTCTTACCCGACTAGCAATGAGCAGTTCTTC	CASSSYPTSNEQFF
TRBD2	TRBJ2-7	TRBV5-3	.	TGTGCCAGAAGTGCTAAGGCCCCTAGCGGGGGGAGCTCCTACGAGCAGTACTTC	CARSAKAPSGGSSYEQYF
TRBD1	TRBJ2-1	TRBV7-3	.	TGTGCCAGCAGCTTGGACAGGGGGACATACAATGAGCAGTTCTTC	CASSLDRGTYNEQFF
.	TRBJ1-1	TRBV9	.	TGTGCCAGCAGCGTAAAGGCAGGGAACACTGAAGCTTTCTTT	CASSVKAGNTEAFF
.	TRBJ1-5	TRBV6-5	.	TGTGCCAGCAGAGTGCGGGGTAGCAATCAGCCCCAGCATTTT	CASRVRGSNQPQHF
TRBD2	TRBJ2-1	TRBV5-1	.	TGCGCCAGCAGCTTGGCGCTAGCGGGGCTCAATGAGCAGTTCTTC	CASSLALAGLNEQFF
TRBD2	TRBJ2-5	TRBV9	.	TGTGCCAGCAGCGTCCAGGGACTAGCGGAAGAGACCCAGTACTTC	CASSVQGLAEETQYF
.	TRBJ2-2	TRBV2	.	TGTGCCAGCATGGCGGAAAACACCGGGGAGCTGTTTTTT	CASMAENTGELFF
TRBD2	TRBJ2-1	TRBV18	.	TGTGCCAGCTCTCCGGGGAAGCGGGGGGCCTATGAGCAGTTCTTC	CASSPGKRGAYEQFF
TRBD1	TRBJ1-2	TRBV7-3	.	TGTGCCAGCAGTCCGGGACAGTCTGGCTATGGCTACACCTTC	CASSPGQSGYGYTF
.	TRBJ1-1	TRBV2	once	TGTGCCAGCAGTGTGGGGAGAACTGAAGCTTTCTTT	CASSVGRTEAFF
.	TRBJ2-2	TRBV5-1	.	TGCGCCAGCAGCCCGAGTAGCGGTGCGAACACCGGGGAGCTGTTTTTT	CASSPSSGANTGELFF
.	TRBJ1-5	TRBV7-2	.	TGTGCCAGCAGCTTACAGGGGCGGAATCAGCCCCAGCATTTT	CASSLQGRNQPQHF
.	TRBJ2-7	TRBV3-1/TRBV3-2	.	TGTGCCAGCAGCCAAGGTTCTCTCTCCTACGAGCAGTACTTC	CASSQGSLSYEQYF
TRBD1	TRBJ1-2	TRBV19	.	TGTGCCAGTAGAACCCAGGGACAGGGGGCTTGGACCTTC	CASRTQGQGAWTF
.	TRBJ1-1	TRBV30	.	TGTGCCTGGAGGACCAACAGCCGGAACACTGAAGCTTTCTTT	CAWRTNSRNTEAFF
.	TRBJ1-2	TRBV2	.	TGTGCCAGCACCCTAGGGGATGGCTACACCTTC	CASTLGDGYTF
.	TRBJ1-4	TRBV9	.	TGTGCCAGCAGCCCCCGCCTTACAGTGGGCCTTAATGAAAAACTGTTTTTT	CASSPRLTVGLNEKLFF
.	TRBJ1-2	TRBV2	.	TGTGCCAGCAGTACCCCCCGGGGTGACTATGGCTACACCTTC	CASSTPRGDYGYTF
.	TRBJ2-2	TRBV3-1/TRBV3-2	.	TGTGCCAGCAGCCAACGGGGGGCGGAGGAGCTGTTTTTT	CASSQRGAEELFF
.	TRBJ1-3	TRBV12-5	.	TGTGCTAGTGGTTTGGTAGTCGCCGCCGGTGGAAACACCATATATTTT	CASGLVVAAGGNTIYF
.	TRBJ2-7	TRBV9	.	TGTGCCAGACAGGGTCAAAACGAGCAGTACTTC	CARQGQNEQYF
.	TRBJ1-3	TRBV19	once	TGTGCCAGTAGAGAGGGCTCCTCTGGAAACACCATATATTTT	CASREGSSGNTIYF
.	TRBJ1-1	TRBV7-9	.	TGTGCCAGCAGCTTAATTTTCCAAAACACTGAAGCTTTCTTT	CASSLIFQNTEAFF